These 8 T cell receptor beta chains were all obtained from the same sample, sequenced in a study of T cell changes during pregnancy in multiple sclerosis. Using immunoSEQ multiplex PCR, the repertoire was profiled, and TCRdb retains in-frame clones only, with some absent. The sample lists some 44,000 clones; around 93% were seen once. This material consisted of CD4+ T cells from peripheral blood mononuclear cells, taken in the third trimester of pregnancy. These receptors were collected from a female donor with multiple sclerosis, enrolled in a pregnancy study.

This CDR3 reads CASSFLAGVNNEQFF. The CDR3 DNA reads TGTGCCAGCAGCTTCCTAGCGGGAGTCAACAATGAGCAGTTCTTC. The chain carries TRBV7-9 and TRBJ2-1, with 10 bases lining up with TRBD2. CDR3 length: 15 residues. Losses at the gene ends were 3 bases for V and 5 bases for J; bases not matched to a gene: 4. CDR1 and CDR2 from the germline V gene are SEHNR and FQNEAQ (reference sequence). Together with reference TRBV7-9 and TRBJ2-1, the CDR3 gives the full variable domain: DTGVSQNPRHKITKRGQNVTFRCDPISEHNRLYWYRQTLGQGPEFLTYFQNEAQLEKSRLLSDRFSAERPKGSFSTLEIQRTEQGDSAMYLCASSFLAGVNNEQFFGPGTRLTVL.

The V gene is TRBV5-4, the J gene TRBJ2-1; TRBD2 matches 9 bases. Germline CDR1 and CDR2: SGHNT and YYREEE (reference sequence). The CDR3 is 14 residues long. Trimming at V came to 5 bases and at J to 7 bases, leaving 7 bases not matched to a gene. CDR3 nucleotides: TGTGCCAGCAGTCATTCCAGCGGGAGGAATGAGCAGTTCTTC. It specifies CASSHSSGRNEQFF. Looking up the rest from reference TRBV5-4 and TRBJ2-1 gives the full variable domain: ETGVTQSPTHLIKTRGQQVTLRCSSQSGHNTVSWYQQALGQGPQFIFQYYREEENGRGNFPPRFSGLQFPNYSSELNVNALELDDSALYLCASSHSSGRNEQFFGPGTRLTVL.

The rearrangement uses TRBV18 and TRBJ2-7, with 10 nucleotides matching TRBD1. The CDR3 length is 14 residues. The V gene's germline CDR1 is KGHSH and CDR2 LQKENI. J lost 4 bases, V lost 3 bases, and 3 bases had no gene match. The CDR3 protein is CASSPTGGRYEQYF. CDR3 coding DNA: TGTGCCAGCTCACCGACAGGGGGCCGATACGAGCAGTACTTC. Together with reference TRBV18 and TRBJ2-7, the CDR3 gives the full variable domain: NAGVMQNPRHLVRRRGQEARLRCSPMKGHSHVYWYRQLPEEGLKFMVYLQKENIIDESGMPKERFSAEFPKEGPSILRIQQVVRGDSAAYFCASSPTGGRYEQYFGPGTRLTVT.

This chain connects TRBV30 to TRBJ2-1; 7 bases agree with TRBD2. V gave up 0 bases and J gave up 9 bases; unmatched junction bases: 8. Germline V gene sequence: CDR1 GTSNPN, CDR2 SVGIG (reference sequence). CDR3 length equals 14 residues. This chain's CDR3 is CAWSVWGTGGEQFF. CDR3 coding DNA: TGTGCCTGGAGTGTTTGGGGAACGGGGGGTGAGCAGTTCTTC.

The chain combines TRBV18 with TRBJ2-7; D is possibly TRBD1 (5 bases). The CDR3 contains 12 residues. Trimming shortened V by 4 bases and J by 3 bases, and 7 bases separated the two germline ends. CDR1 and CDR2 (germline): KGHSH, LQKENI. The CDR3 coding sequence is TGTGCCAGCTCACGAAGGGGCTACGAGCAGTACTTC. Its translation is CASSRRGYEQYF.

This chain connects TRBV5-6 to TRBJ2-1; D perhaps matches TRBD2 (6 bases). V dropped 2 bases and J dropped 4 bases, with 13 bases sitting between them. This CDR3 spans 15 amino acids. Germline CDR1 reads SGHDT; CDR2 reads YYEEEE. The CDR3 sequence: CASSLPGLGYNEQFF. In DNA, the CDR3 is TGTGCCAGCAGCTTACCGGGACTCGGATACAATGAGCAGTTCTTC.

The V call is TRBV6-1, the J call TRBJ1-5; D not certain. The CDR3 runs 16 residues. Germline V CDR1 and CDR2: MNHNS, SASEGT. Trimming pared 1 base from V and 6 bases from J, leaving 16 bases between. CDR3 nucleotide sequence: TGTGCCAGCAGTGAAGACCCCGCCGGGGTGGGTCAGCCCCAGCATTTT. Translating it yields CASSEDPAGVGQPQHF.

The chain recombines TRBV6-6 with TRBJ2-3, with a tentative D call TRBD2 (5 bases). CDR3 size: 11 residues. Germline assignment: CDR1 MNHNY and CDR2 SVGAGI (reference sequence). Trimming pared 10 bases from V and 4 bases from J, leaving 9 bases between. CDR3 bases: TGTGCCACCCTGCGGGCAGATACGCAGTATTTT. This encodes CATLRADTQYF.